This TCR beta chain was documented in a study of naive and memory T cell subsets. The beta constant-region primer was an equimolar mix of two oligonucleotides covering TRBC1 and TRBC2. Nested alpha and beta constant-region primers with the SP2 primer drove four PCR rounds on ligated cDNA. TCRdb re-derived calls from the UMI-ligation and nested PCR reads in MiXCR, one entry per CDR3 protein. This table has 95,000 to 150,000 distinct CDR3 sequences, around a third appearing once. Concerning this clonotype itself: Its antigen is unknown. Given a much more abundant clone one base away, this may be a read error.

The study's findings and limits: In naive cells, over 90% of TCR sequences were seen only once. In CD4 and CD8 cells, diversity dropped from naive through EMRA. RNA-based TCR counts may shift with T cell activation and differentiation.

This sequence was found in a human donor in good health. The specimen was central memory CD4+ T cells from blood.

DNA for the CDR3: TGCGCCAGCAGCTCGGGAGCGGGGCCTAACACAGATACGCAGTATTTT. It encodes CASSSGAGPNTDTQYF. The chain uses TRBV5-1 and TRBJ2-3; TRBD2 matches at 7 bases. Trimming removed 3 bases from V and 2 bases from J; junction bases left unmatched: 9. CDR3 length equals 16 residues. CDR1 is SGHRS and CDR2 is YFSETQ in the germline V gene.